The rows below give T cell receptor beta chains drawn from one sample of a study of T-cell memory formation after mild COVID-19. From the 5' RACE reads, TCRdb called clonotypes with MiXCR, one entry per CDR3 protein. The sample holds about 360,000 distinct CDR3 sequences, around 15% seen once. Specimen: PBMCs or a T cell subset sorted from them (not recorded which). The receptor source for this set is a man between 18 and 35 years old who had mild COVID-19 (a few samples of this study predate the infection). Cell type and time point are not known. Each CDR3 is given with its conserved first and last residue. A D gene is named only where the DNA matches it firmly.

v_call	j_call	d_call	cdr3_aa
TRBV5-1	TRBJ2-1	TRBD2	CASSRDPGGSYNEQFF
TRBV12-3/TRBV12-4	TRBJ2-2	TRBD1	CASTSGTGLIGELFF
TRBV6-2/TRBV6-3	TRBJ2-4	.	CASSPRGAKNIQYF
TRBV4-2	TRBJ1-6	.	CASSQGQEESPLHF
TRBV20-1	TRBJ2-3	TRBD2	CSARDTSGGTDTQYF
TRBV7-2	TRBJ2-1	.	CASSKRKGEQFF
TRBV15	TRBJ2-5	.	CATSRSGLRETQYF
TRBV3-1	TRBJ1-2	.	CASSQEGSLSSNYGYTF
TRBV2	TRBJ1-5	.	CASTVRGSNQPQHF
TRBV27	TRBJ2-3	TRBD2	CATAGGLTDTQYF